The rows below give T cell receptor beta chains drawn from one sample of a study of CD8 T cells in ankylosing spondylitis. MiXCR was run by TCRdb on the 5' RACE reads, yielding one entry per CDR3 protein. The sample carries 250,000 to 300,000 distinct CDR3 sequences, around 20% recorded once. The material sequenced was blood, either unsorted or a sorted T cell fraction (not recorded which). These receptor sequences come from a male donor with ankylosing spondylitis or in good health (not recorded which). CDR3s include the opening cysteine and the closing phenylalanine or tryptophan. The D gene is left open where the match is weak. Clone size appears in some rows only: once, few, many, or a class for an expanded clone.

size	J	V	D	CDR3	DNA
.	TRBJ2-3	TRBV6-2/TRBV6-3	.	CASSYLWLTDTQYF	TGTGCCAGCAGTTACCTCTGGCTCACAGATACGCAGTATTTT
.	TRBJ2-1	TRBV24-1	TRBD2	CATRGGASGSANEQFF	TGTGCCACCAGGGGCGGGGCTAGCGGGAGTGCGAATGAGCAGTTCTTC
few	TRBJ1-1	TRBV5-1	.	CASSLAAFTEAFF	TGCGCCAGCAGCTTGGCCGCGTTCACTGAAGCTTTCTTT
.	TRBJ1-1	TRBV4-2	.	CASSQVGGTGTEAFF	TGTGCCAGCAGCCAAGTGGGGGGCACCGGCACTGAAGCTTTCTTT
many	TRBJ2-1	TRBV5-1	.	CASGKGGVDNEQFF	TGCGCCAGCGGCAAGGGGGGGGTAGACAATGAGCAGTTCTTC
.	TRBJ2-2	TRBV15	.	CATSSVHRDGELFF	TGTGCCACCAGCAGTGTCCATAGGGACGGGGAGCTGTTTTTT
few	TRBJ2-2	TRBV29-1	.	CSVEKGSVPGELFF	TGCAGCGTTGAAAAGGGGTCGGTACCCGGGGAGCTGTTTTTT
.	TRBJ2-5	TRBV15	.	CATSSGAGGPLQETQYF	TGTGCCACCAGCAGTGGGGCCGGGGGGCCCCTCCAAGAGACCCAGTACTTC
once	TRBJ1-2	TRBV6-5	.	CTSLDPVYGYTF	TGTACCAGCCTGGACCCGGTCTATGGCTACACCTTC
.	TRBJ2-3	TRBV5-1	.	CASSPSGGSTDTQYF	TGCGCCAGCAGCCCGTCAGGGGGGAGCACAGATACGCAGTATTTT
.	TRBJ2-5	TRBV12-3/TRBV12-4	.	CASRPGIPGGETQYF	TGTGCCAGCCGCCCCGGGATTCCCGGCGGAGAGACCCAGTACTTC
few	TRBJ1-1	TRBV12-3/TRBV12-4	.	CASSRFGAQNTEAFF	TGTGCCAGCAGTAGATTCGGGGCGCAGAACACTGAAGCTTTCTTT
.	TRBJ2-1	TRBV27	.	CASSFPKYNEQFF	TGTGCCAGCAGTTTTCCCAAATACAATGAGCAGTTCTTC
.	TRBJ2-5	TRBV3-1	TRBD1	CASSDRGLRGTQYF	TGTGCCAGCAGCGACAGGGGACTCCGAGGGACCCAGTACTTC
.	TRBJ1-3	TRBV5-1	.	CASSRDGGARTSGNTIYF	TGCGCCAGCAGTCGTGATGGGGGGGCGAGAACCTCTGGAAACACCATATATTTT
few	TRBJ2-1	TRBV5-6	.	CASSGEGGGYNEQFF	TGTGCCAGCAGCGGAGAGGGTGGAGGGTACAATGAGCAGTTCTTC
many	TRBJ2-5	TRBV6-5	TRBD2	CASSPPYGGETQYF	TGTGCCAGCAGTCCCCCCTACGGGGGGGAGACCCAGTACTTC
.	TRBJ1-1	TRBV3-1	TRBD1	CASTQAGGPTEAFF	TGTGCCAGTACCCAGGCAGGGGGTCCGACTGAAGCTTTCTTT
few	TRBJ2-4	TRBV12-3/TRBV12-4	.	CASSLAQGLNIQYF	TGTGCCAGCAGCCTAGCGCAGGGGCTGAACATTCAGTACTTC
.	TRBJ2-5	TRBV12-3/TRBV12-4	.	CASRGGYQETQYF	TGTGCCAGCAGAGGGGGATACCAAGAGACCCAGTACTTC
many	TRBJ2-3	TRBV6-4	TRBD2	CASSLTSGGADTQYF	TGTGCCAGCAGTCTGACTAGCGGAGGGGCAGATACGCAGTATTTT
few	TRBJ2-3	TRBV6-1	TRBD2	CASGLAASTDTQYF	TGTGCCAGCGGACTAGCGGCTTCCACAGATACGCAGTATTTT
.	TRBJ2-2	TRBV5-6	.	CASSLVGVNTGELFF	TGTGCCAGCAGCTTGGTAGGGGTGAACACCGGGGAGCTGTTTTTT
.	TRBJ2-1	TRBV25-1	.	CASAVGSLNEQFF	TGTGCCAGCGCCGTGGGCAGTCTCAATGAGCAGTTCTTC
few	TRBJ2-2	TRBV5-1	.	CASSLELSNTGELFF	TGCGCCAGCAGCTTGGAACTATCGAACACCGGGGAGCTGTTTTTT
.	TRBJ2-5	TRBV5-1	.	CASSLGQGMEKTQYF	TGCGCCAGCAGCTTGGGCCAGGGGATGGAGAAGACCCAGTACTTC
few	TRBJ1-2	TRBV7-2	.	CASSFLNSLVTSGYTF	TGTGCCAGCAGCTTTCTGAACAGCCTGGTTACTAGTGGCTACACCTTC
few	TRBJ2-1	TRBV9	TRBD2	CASSVGLAGGLTYNEQFF	TGTGCCAGCAGCGTAGGACTAGCGGGAGGGCTTACCTACAATGAGCAGTTCTTC
.	TRBJ1-5	TRBV5-1	.	CASSLAGGYDQPQHF	TGCGCCAGCAGCTTGGCCGGCGGGTACGATCAGCCCCAGCATTTT
many	TRBJ2-2	TRBV9	.	CASSVRKTGELFF	TGTGCCAGCAGCGTTAGGAAGACCGGGGAGCTGTTTTTT
.	TRBJ1-2	TRBV5-1	TRBD1	CASSSGDRESVGYTF	TGCGCCAGCAGCTCCGGGGACAGGGAGTCGGTTGGCTACACCTTC
many	TRBJ1-1	TRBV20-1	.	CSARPQGPNTEAFF	TGCAGTGCTAGACCTCAGGGGCCGAACACTGAAGCTTTCTTT
.	TRBJ1-2	TRBV12-3/TRBV12-4	TRBD1	CASSLAGEGAYTF	TGTGCCAGCAGTTTAGCGGGGGAGGGGGCCTACACCTTC
.	TRBJ2-2	TRBV12-3/TRBV12-4	TRBD2	CASSPTLAGATGELFF	TGTGCCAGCAGTCCGACCCTAGCGGGAGCGACCGGGGAGCTGTTTTTT
.	TRBJ2-3	TRBV24-1	TRBD2	CATSERGRSTDTQYF	TGTGCCACCAGCGAGCGGGGGAGAAGCACAGATACGCAGTATTTT
.	TRBJ1-5	TRBV25-1	.	CASSAPGNQPQHF	TGTGCCAGCAGTGCCCCCGGCAATCAGCCCCAGCATTTT
.	TRBJ2-1	TRBV29-1	.	CSGWDNEQFF	TGCAGCGGGTGGGACAATGAGCAGTTCTTC
.	TRBJ2-3	TRBV20-1	TRBD2	CSARLAPDTQYF	TGCAGTGCCAGACTAGCGCCAGATACGCAGTATTTT
.	TRBJ1-1	TRBV6-1	TRBD1	CASSRGEGAGTEAFF	TGTGCCAGCAGTCGCGGGGAGGGGGCCGGCACTGAAGCTTTCTTT
few	TRBJ2-5	TRBV5-1	.	CASSLADQETQYF	TGCGCCAGCAGCTTGGCAGATCAAGAGACCCAGTACTTC
many	TRBJ2-2	TRBV5-1	.	CASSLAYGTGELFF	TGCGCCAGTTCCCTAGCGTATGGGACCGGGGAGCTGTTTTTT
.	TRBJ2-1	TRBV20-1	.	CSARTWSSYNEQFF	TGCAGTGCTCGGACGTGGAGCTCCTACAATGAGCAGTTCTTC
.	TRBJ2-1	TRBV20-1	TRBD2	CSATRLAGGSYNEQFF	TGCAGTGCCACCCGACTAGCCGGGGGCTCCTACAATGAGCAGTTCTTC
few	TRBJ2-3	TRBV5-1	TRBD2	CASSVTTSGYTDTQYF	TGCGCCAGCAGCGTGACGACTAGCGGATACACAGATACGCAGTATTTT
many	TRBJ1-4	TRBV27	.	CASSLGVTQHEKLFF	TGTGCCAGCAGTTTGGGGGTCACCCAGCATGAAAAACTGTTTTTT
.	TRBJ1-2	TRBV29-1	TRBD1	CSVPPSGQGAGYTF	TGCAGCGTTCCACCGTCGGGACAGGGGGCAGGCTACACCTTC